This T cell receptor beta chain comes out of a study of blood T cell repertoires in COVID-19. Study context: There were acute and convalescent COVID-19 samples, and they came from the United States, Italy and Spain. Sources were T cells, B-cell-depleted T cells, or PBMCs; the material itself was cDNA or gDNA.

There are a few counts of this clone. Trimming pared 5 bases from V and 11 bases from J, leaving 13 bases between. The CDR3 length is 13 residues. Per the germline V gene, CDR1 is SEHNR and CDR2 is FQNEAQ (reference sequence). Original handling: Cell counts per sample came from amplifying reference gene primers. Repertoires were generated with immunoSEQ multiplex PCR, while TCRdb's copy carries only in-frame clones and drops some. The V and J calls and clone size were taken over from that table, and D and trimming were inferred from the DNA. The table has some 100,000 clones, around nine tenths seen once.

Sequencing was carried out using peripheral blood. The sequence came from a man in his 70s with acute or convalescent COVID-19. The rearrangement uses TRBV7-9 and TRBJ1-6, with a possible D match to TRBD1 (5 bases). The CDR3 DNA reads TGTGCCAGCAGCGCAGGGTCGTGGACACCCCTCCACTTT. Protein: CASSAGSWTPLHF.